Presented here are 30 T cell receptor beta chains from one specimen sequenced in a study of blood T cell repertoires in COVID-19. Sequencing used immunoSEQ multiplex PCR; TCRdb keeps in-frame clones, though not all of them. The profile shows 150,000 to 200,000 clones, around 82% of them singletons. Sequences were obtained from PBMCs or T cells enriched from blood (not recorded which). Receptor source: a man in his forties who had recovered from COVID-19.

CDR3 in amino acids: CASSLDRGGTEAFF. CDR3 in DNA: TGTGCCAGCAGCTTAGACAGGGGCGGCACTGAAGCTTTCTTT. This rearrangement joins TRBV7-8 to TRBJ1-1; 7 bases are a match to TRBD1. Trimming at V came to 1 base and at J to 4 bases, leaving 3 bases not matched to a gene. Germline CDR1 reads SGHVS; CDR2 reads FQNEAQ. The CDR3 totals 14 residues.

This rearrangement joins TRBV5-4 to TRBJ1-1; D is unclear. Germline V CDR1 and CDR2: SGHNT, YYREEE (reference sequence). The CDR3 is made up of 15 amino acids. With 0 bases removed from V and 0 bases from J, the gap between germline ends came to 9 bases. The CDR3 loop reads CASSLVPGLNTEAFF. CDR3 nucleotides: TGTGCCAGCAGCTTGGTTCCAGGCTTGAACACTGAAGCTTTCTTT.

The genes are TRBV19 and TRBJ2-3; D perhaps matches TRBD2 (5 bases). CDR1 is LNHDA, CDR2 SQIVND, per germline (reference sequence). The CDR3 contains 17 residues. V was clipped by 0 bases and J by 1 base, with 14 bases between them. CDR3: CASSIEAGGRGTDTQYF. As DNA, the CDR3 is TGTGCCAGTAGTATAGAGGCGGGCGGACGAGGCACAGATACGCAGTATTTT.

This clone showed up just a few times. The CDR3 DNA sequence: TGTGCCAGCAGCCGAGGGAGGTACACTGAAGCTTTCTTT. Translation gives CASSRGRYTEAFF. J is TRBJ1-1 and V is TRBV16; D call uncertain. Germline V gene data show CDR1 as KGHSY and CDR2 as FQNENV. With 4 bases removed from V and 3 bases from J, the gap between germline ends came to 9 bases. CDR3 length: 13 amino acids.

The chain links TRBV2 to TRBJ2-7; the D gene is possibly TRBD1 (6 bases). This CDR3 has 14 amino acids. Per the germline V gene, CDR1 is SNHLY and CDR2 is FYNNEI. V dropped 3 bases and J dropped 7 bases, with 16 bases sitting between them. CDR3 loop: CASSDITGSPEQYF. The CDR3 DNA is TGTGCCAGCAGTGACATAACAGGGTCCCCAGAGCAGTACTTC.

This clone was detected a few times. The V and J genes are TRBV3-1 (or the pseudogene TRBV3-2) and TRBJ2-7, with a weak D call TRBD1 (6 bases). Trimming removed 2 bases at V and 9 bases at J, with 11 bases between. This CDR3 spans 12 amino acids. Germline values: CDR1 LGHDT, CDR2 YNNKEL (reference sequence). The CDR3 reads CASSQSSRGQYV. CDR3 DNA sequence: TGTGCCAGCAGCCAAAGTTCCAGGGGGCAGTACGTC.

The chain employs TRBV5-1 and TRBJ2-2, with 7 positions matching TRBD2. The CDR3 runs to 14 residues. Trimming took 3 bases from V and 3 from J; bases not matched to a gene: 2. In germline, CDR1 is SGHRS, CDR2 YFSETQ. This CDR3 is CASSSGLHTGELFF. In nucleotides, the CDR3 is TGCGCCAGCAGCTCGGGACTACACACCGGGGAGCTGTTTTTT.

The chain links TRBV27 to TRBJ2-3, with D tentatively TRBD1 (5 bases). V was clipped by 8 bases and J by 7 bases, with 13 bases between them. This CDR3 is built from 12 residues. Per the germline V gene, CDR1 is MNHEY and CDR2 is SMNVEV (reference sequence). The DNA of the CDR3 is TGTGCCAGCCAAACCCAGGGAAATACGCAGTATTTT. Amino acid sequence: CASQTQGNTQYF.

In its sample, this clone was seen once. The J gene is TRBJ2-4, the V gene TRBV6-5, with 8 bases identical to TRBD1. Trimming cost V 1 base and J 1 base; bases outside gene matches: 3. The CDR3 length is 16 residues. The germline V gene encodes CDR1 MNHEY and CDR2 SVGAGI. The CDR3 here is CASSYLAGGAKNIQYF. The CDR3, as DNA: TGTGCCAGCAGTTACTTGGCAGGGGGCGCCAAAAACATTCAGTACTTC.

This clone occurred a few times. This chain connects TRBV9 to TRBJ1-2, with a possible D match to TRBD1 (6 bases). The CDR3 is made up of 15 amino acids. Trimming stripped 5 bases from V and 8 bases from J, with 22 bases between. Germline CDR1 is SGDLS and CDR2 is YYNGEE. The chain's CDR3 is CASRPLGTQGRGYTF. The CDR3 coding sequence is TGTGCCAGCAGACCCTTAGGGACACAGGGCCGGGGCTACACCTTC.

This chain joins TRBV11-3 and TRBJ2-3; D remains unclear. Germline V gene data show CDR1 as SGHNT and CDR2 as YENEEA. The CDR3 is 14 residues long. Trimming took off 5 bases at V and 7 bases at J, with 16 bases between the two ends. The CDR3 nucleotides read TGTGCCAGCAGCCTACCCCCTAGTGACCATACGCAGTATTTT. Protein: CASSLPPSDHTQYF.

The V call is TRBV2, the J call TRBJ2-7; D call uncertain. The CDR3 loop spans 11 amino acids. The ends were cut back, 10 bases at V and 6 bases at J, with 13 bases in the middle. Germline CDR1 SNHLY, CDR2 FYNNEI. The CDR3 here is CATGLLGEQYF. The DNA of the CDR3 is TGTGCCACAGGCCTCTTGGGCGAGCAGTACTTC. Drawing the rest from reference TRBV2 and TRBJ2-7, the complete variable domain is EPEVTQTPSHQVTQMGQEVILRCVPISNHLYFYWYRQILGQKVEFLVSFYNNEISEKSEIFDDQFSVERPDGSNFTLKIRSTKLEDSAMYFCATGLLGEQYFGPGTRLTVT.

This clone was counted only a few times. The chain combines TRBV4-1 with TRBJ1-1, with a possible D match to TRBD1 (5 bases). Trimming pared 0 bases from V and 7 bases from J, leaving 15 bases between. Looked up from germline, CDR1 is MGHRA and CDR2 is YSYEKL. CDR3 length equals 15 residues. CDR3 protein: CASSQEQRGWFEAFF. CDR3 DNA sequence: TGCGCCAGCAGCCAAGAACAGCGGGGGTGGTTTGAAGCTTTCTTT.

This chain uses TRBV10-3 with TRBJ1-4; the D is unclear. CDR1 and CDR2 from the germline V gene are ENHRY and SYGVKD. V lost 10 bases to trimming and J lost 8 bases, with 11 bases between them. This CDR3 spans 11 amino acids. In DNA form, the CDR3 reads TGTGCCACCACGGCGGGGGAAAAACTGTTTTTT. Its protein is CATTAGEKLFF.

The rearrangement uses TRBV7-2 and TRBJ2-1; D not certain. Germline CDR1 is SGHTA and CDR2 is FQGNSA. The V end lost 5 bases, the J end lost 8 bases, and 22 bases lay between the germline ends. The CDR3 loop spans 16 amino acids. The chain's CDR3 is CASSEHRTISRDEQFF. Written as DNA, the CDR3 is TGTGCCAGCAGCGAACATCGCACGATCAGTCGGGATGAGCAGTTCTTC.

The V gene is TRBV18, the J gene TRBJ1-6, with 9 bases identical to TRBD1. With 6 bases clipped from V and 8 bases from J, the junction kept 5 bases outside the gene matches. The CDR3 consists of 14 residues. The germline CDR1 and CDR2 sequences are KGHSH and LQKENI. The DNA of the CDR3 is TGTGCCAGCTCGCCCGGGACAGGGTATTCACCCCTCCACTTT. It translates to CASSPGTGYSPLHF.

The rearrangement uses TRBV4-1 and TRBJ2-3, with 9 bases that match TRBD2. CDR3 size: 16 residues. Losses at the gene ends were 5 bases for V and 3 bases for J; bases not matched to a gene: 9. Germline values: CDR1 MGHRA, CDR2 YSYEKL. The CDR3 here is CASSSAGLAGTDTQYF. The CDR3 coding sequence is TGCGCCAGCAGCTCGGCAGGGCTAGCGGGGACAGATACGCAGTATTTT.

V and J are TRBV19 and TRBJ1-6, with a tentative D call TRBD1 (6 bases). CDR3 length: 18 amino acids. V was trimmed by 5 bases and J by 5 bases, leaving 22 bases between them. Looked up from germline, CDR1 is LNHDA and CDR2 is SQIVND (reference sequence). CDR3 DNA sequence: TGTGCCAGTAGTTCAAGGGTCACTTGGACAGCAAATAATTCACCCCTCCACTTT. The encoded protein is CASSSRVTWTANNSPLHF. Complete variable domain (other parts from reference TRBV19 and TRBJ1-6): DGGITQSPKYLFRKEGQNVTLSCEQNLNHDAMYWYRQDPGQGLRLIYYSQIVNDFQKGDIAEGYSVSREKKESFPLTVTSAQKNPTAFYLCASSSRVTWTANNSPLHFGNGTRLTVT.

The CDR3 loop reads CASASGGAVETQYF. The CDR3 coding sequence is TGCGCCAGCGCTAGCGGGGGGGCTGTTGAGACCCAGTACTTC. The chain uses TRBV5-1 and TRBJ2-5; TRBD2 agrees at 12 bases. Trimming at V came to 7 bases and at J to 5 bases, leaving 6 bases not matched to a gene. Germline values: CDR1 SGHRS, CDR2 YFSETQ. The CDR3 runs to 14 residues.

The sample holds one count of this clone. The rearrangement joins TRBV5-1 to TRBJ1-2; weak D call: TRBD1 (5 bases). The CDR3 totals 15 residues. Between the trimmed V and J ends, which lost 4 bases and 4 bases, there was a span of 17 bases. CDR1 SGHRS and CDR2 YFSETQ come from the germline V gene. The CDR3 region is CASSRDGGAGYGYTF. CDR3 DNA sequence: TGCGCCAGCAGCCGGGATGGAGGGGCGGGCTATGGCTACACCTTC.

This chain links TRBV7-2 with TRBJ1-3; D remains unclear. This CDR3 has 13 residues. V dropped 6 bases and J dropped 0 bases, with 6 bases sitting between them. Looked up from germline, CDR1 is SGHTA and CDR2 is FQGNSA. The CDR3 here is CASRTPSGNTIYF. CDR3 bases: TGTGCCAGCAGGACACCCTCTGGAAACACCATATATTTT.

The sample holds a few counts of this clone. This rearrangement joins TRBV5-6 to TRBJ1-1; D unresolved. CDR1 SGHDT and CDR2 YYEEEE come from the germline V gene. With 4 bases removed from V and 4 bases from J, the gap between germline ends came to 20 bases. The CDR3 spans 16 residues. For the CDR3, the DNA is TGTGCCAGCAGCCCCCGGGGAGGTAGCGTTGGCACTGAAGCTTTCTTT. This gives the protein CASSPRGGSVGTEAFF.

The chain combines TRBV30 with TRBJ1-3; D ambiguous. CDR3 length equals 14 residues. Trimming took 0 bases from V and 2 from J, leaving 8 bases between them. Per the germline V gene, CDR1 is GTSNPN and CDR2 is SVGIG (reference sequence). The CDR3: CAWSVKGAGNTIYF. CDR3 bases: TGTGCCTGGAGTGTAAAGGGAGCTGGAAACACCATATATTTT. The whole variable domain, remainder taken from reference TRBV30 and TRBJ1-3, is SQTIHQWPATLVQPVGSPLSLECTVEGTSNPNLYWYRQAAGRGLQLLFYSVGIGQISSEVPQNLSASRPQDRQFILSSKKLLLSDSGFYLCAWSVKGAGNTIYFGEGSWLTVV.

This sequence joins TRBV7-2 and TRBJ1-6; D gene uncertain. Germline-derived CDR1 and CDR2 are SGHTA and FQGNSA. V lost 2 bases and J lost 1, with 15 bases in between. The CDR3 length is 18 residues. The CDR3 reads CASSLSLTSNSYNSPLHF. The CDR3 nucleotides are TGTGCCAGCAGCTTAAGCCTAACGTCCAATTCCTATAATTCACCCCTCCACTTT.

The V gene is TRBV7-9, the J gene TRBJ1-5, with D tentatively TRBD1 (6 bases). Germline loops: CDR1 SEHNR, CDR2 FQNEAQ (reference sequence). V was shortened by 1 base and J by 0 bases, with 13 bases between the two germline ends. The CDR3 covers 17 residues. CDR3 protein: CASSLGDGGYSNQPQHF. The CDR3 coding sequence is TGTGCCAGCAGCTTAGGTGATGGGGGCTATAGCAATCAGCCCCAGCATTTT.

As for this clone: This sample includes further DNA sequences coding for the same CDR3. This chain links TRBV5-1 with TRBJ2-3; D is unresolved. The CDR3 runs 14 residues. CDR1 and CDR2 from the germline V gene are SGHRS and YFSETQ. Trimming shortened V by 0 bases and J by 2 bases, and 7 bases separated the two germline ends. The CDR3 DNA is TGCGCCAGCAGCTTGGACAGAATCACAGATACGCAGTATTTT. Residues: CASSLDRITDTQYF.

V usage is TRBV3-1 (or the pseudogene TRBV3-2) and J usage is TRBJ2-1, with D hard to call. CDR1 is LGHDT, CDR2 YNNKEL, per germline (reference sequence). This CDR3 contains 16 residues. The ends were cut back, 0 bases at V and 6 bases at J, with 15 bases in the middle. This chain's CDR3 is CASSQDFAVVSNEQFF. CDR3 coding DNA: TGTGCCAGCAGCCAAGATTTCGCGGTTGTTAGCAATGAGCAGTTCTTC.

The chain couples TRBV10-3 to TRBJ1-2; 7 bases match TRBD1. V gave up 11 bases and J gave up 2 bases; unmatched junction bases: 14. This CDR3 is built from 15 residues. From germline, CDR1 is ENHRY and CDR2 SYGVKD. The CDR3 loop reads CASIQGEAPNYGYTF. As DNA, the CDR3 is TGTGCCTCAATCCAGGGGGAGGCCCCGAACTATGGCTACACCTTC.

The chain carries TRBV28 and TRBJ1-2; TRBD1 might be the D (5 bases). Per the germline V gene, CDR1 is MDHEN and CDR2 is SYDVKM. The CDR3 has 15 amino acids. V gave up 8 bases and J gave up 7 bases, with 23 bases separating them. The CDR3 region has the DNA TGTGCCAGCTTGGGGGGAAGGGCGAGGGGCGGTGGCTACACCTTC. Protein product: CASLGGRARGGGYTF.

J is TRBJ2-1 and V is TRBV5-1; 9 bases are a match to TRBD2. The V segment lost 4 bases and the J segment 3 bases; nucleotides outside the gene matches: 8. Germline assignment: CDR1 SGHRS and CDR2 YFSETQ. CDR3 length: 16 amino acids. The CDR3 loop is CASSPGGRGGYNEQFF. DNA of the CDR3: TGCGCCAGCAGCCCTGGTGGGCGGGGGGGCTACAATGAGCAGTTCTTC. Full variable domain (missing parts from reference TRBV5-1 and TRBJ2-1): KAGVTQTPRYLIKTRGQQVTLSCSPISGHRSVSWYQQTPGQGLQFLFEYFSETQRNKGNFPGRFSGRQFSNSRSEMNVSTLELGDSALYLCASSPGGRGGYNEQFFGPGTRLTVL.